The next 21 T cell receptor beta chains were all read from a single sample in a study of shared clonotypes between healthy human individuals. Some clones are missing from TCRdb's copy, which holds only in-frame ones; the method was immunoSEQ multiplex PCR. The sample lists approximately 1.1 million clones; 78% were seen once. Sequencing input: memory CD4+ T cells from PBMCs. The subset: CD45RA-negative fraction. Receptors were obtained from a man younger than 35 in good health. Some clones in this sample may be carry-over from other donors' samples.

The chain joins TRBV4-1 to TRBJ2-3; 8 bases match TRBD2. The germline CDR1 and CDR2 sequences are MGHRA and YSYEKL. This CDR3 is built from 18 residues. V trimming: 0 bases; J trimming: 0 bases; junction bases outside the gene matches: 8. CDR3 sequence (DNA): TGCGCCAGCAGCCAAGAGGCTCAGGGCGGGGGGAGCACAGATACGCAGTATTTT. Translating it yields CASSQEAQGGGSTDTQYF.

V and J are TRBV28 and TRBJ1-4; D is uncertain. Germline CDR1 and CDR2: MDHEN and SYDVKM. With 2 bases removed from V and 4 bases from J, the gap between germline ends came to 8 bases. The CDR3 spans 14 residues. The CDR3 nucleotides are TGTGCCAGCAGTTTAATGCAGAGTAATGAAAAACTGTTTTTT. This gives the protein CASSLMQSNEKLFF. Drawing the rest from reference TRBV28 and TRBJ1-4, the complete variable domain is DVKVTQSSRYLVKRTGEKVFLECVQDMDHENMFWYRQDPGLGLRLIYFSYDVKMKEKGDIPEGYSVSREKKERFSLILESASTNQTSMYLCASSLMQSNEKLFFGSGTQLSVL.

V gene TRBV5-4 combines with J gene TRBJ2-1, with 10 bases that match TRBD1. CDR3 length equals 16 residues. The J segment lost 7 bases and the V segment lost 4 bases, leaving 11 bases of the junction unmatched. CDR1 and CDR2 from the germline V gene are SGHNT and YYREEE (reference sequence). CDR3 nucleotides: TGTGCCAGCAGCGATCCCAGGGGACAGGGGTCAAATGAGCAGTTCTTC. Its protein product is CASSDPRGQGSNEQFF.

As regards this clone: This CDR3 is also generated by other DNA sequences in the sample. V is TRBV7-2 and J is TRBJ1-3; D is unresolved. This CDR3 has 14 residues. Germline loops: CDR1 SGHTA, CDR2 FQGNSA. The V and J ends lost 3 bases and 0 bases respectively, with 6 bases between them. The CDR3 region is CASSLSGSGNTIYF. The CDR3 nucleotides are TGTGCCAGCAGCTTGTCCGGCTCTGGAAACACCATATATTTT.

The chain couples TRBV18 to TRBJ2-1; no clear D gene. Germline-derived CDR1 and CDR2 are KGHSH and LQKENI. The CDR3 runs 11 residues. V was clipped by 5 bases and J by 4 bases, with 3 bases between them. Here the CDR3 reads CASSGYNEQFF. CDR3 coding DNA: TGTGCCAGCTCAGGATACAATGAGCAGTTCTTC.

The chain employs TRBV7-2 and TRBJ2-5; 9 bases match TRBD2. The CDR3 spans 15 residues. Germline lookup yields CDR1 SGHTA and CDR2 FQGNSA. V was clipped by 5 bases and J by 5 bases; unmatched bases: 9. Here the CDR3 DNA reads TGTGCCAGCAGCCCTGTAGCGGGAGAGGCGGAGACCCAGTACTTC. It yields the protein CASSPVAGEAETQYF.

The rearrangement joins TRBV5-1 to TRBJ2-7, with TRBD2 identical over 9 bases. The germline V gene has CDR1 SGHRS and CDR2 YFSETQ. The CDR3 loop spans 15 amino acids. Trimming cost V 2 bases and J 1 base; bases outside gene matches: 4. The CDR3 is CASSLLAGLSYEQYF. The CDR3 bases are TGCGCCAGCAGCTTACTAGCGGGCTTATCCTACGAGCAGTACTTC.

The V call is TRBV7-9, the J call TRBJ2-3; 9 nucleotides agree with TRBD1. The CDR3 length is 15 residues. The J segment lost 4 bases and the V segment lost 6 bases, leaving 8 bases of the junction unmatched. CDR1 SEHNR and CDR2 FQNEAQ come from the germline V gene (reference sequence). CDR3 coding DNA: TGTGCCAGCAGACCGGACAGGGGCCGTCCAGATACGCAGTATTTT. Translation: CASRPDRGRPDTQYF.

This chain connects TRBV7-6 to TRBJ2-7; D is ambiguous. V was trimmed by 4 bases and J by 6 bases, leaving 16 bases between them. Germline-derived CDR1 and CDR2 are SGHVS and FNYEAQ. The CDR3 totals 14 residues. CDR3 sequence (DNA): TGTGCCAGCAGCTCGACCTTTTCGAGTGGCGAGCAGTACTTC. Protein sequence: CASSSTFSSGEQYF. The full variable domain, completed using reference TRBV7-6 and TRBJ2-7, is GAGVSQSPRYKVTKRGQDVALRCDPISGHVSLYWYRQALGQGPEFLTYFNYEAQQDKSGLPNDRFSAERPEGSISTLTIQRTEQRDSAMYRCASSSTFSSGEQYFGPGTRLTVT.

This chain links TRBV4-1 with TRBJ2-3, with 7 bases fitting TRBD1. The junction had 12 bases not matched to a gene; V was cut back by 6 bases and J by 0 bases. Germline values: CDR1 MGHRA, CDR2 YSYEKL. This CDR3 spans 17 amino acids. In nucleotides, the CDR3 is TGCGCCAGCAGGCCTATCCTAGGGGGCGGTAGCACAGATACGCAGTATTTT. This codes for CASRPILGGGSTDTQYF.

The J gene is TRBJ1-4, the V gene TRBV7-2; no reliable D call. V was cut by 6 bases and J by 8 bases, with 13 bases left in between. Germline V gene data show CDR1 as SGHTA and CDR2 as FQGNSA. The CDR3 totals 13 residues. The CDR3 bases are TGTGCCAGCAGACATAACCCGCAGGAAAAACTGTTTTTT. It yields the protein CASRHNPQEKLFF.

V is TRBV6-1 and J is TRBJ2-7; D not resolved. Germline V gives CDR1 MNHNS, CDR2 SASEGT. Trimming removed 6 bases at V and 5 bases at J, with 17 bases between. The CDR3 extends over 14 amino acids. CDR3 protein: CASRAIDWSHEQYF. CDR3 nucleotide sequence: TGTGCCAGCAGGGCCATCGATTGGTCCCACGAGCAGTACTTC.

The chain links TRBV7-3 to TRBJ1-2; D is perhaps TRBD1 (5 bases). V was trimmed by 1 base and J by 8 bases, leaving 11 bases between them. The CDR3 length is 13 residues. Germline loops: CDR1 SGHTA, CDR2 FQGTGA. The CDR3 bases are TGTGCCAGCAGCTTAAGTGGCAGGGAGGGCTACACCTTC. Its protein is CASSLSGREGYTF. Drawing the rest from reference TRBV7-3 and TRBJ1-2, the complete variable domain is GAGVSQTPSNKVTEKGKYVELRCDPISGHTALYWYRQSLGQGPEFLIYFQGTGAADDSGLPNDRFFAVRPEGSVSTLKIQRTERGDSAVYLCASSLSGREGYTFGSGTRLTVV.

The chain links TRBV4-2 to TRBJ2-3; 8 nucleotides line up with TRBD2. The germline V gene has CDR1 LGHNA and CDR2 YNFKEQ. CDR3 length equals 17 residues. V lost 4 bases, J lost 4 bases, and 13 bases stayed unmatched. The CDR3 DNA reads as TGTGCCAGCAGCCTTGGTAGCGGGAAGGGACCGGCAGATACGCAGTATTTT. This codes for CASSLGSGKGPADTQYF.

The chain is built from TRBV27 and TRBJ2-1; 7 bases line up with TRBD2. V trimming: 3 bases; J trimming: 9 bases; junction bases outside the gene matches: 8. CDR3 length: 14 amino acids. The germline V gene has CDR1 MNHEY and CDR2 SMNVEV (reference sequence). CDR3 in DNA: TGTGCCAGCAGTTTCGGAGAGCGGGAAAGTGAGCAGTTCTTC. Its protein product is CASSFGERESEQFF.

This clone has a single count. V and J are TRBV7-8 and TRBJ2-7; 10 bases align to TRBD2. V shed 8 bases, J shed 4 bases, and the junction held 8 bases outside the gene matches. Germline-derived CDR1 and CDR2 are SGHVS and FQNEAQ. The CDR3 runs to 14 residues. CDR3 amino acids: CASRQTSGPYEQYF. The CDR3 DNA is TGTGCCAGCCGACAGACTAGCGGGCCATACGAGCAGTACTTC.

V usage is TRBV5-4 and J usage is TRBJ1-2; D call uncertain. The CDR3 consists of 15 residues. Germline CDR1 is SGHNT and CDR2 is YYREEE (reference sequence). The germline V and J ends were trimmed by 3 bases and 4 bases, with 16 bases remaining between them. CDR3 in DNA: TGTGCCAGCAGCTCGGACGGAACTCTTATCTATGGCTACACCTTC. Amino acid sequence: CASSSDGTLIYGYTF. The full variable domain, its missing parts supplied by reference TRBV5-4 and TRBJ1-2, is ETGVTQSPTHLIKTRGQQVTLRCSSQSGHNTVSWYQQALGQGPQFIFQYYREEENGRGNFPPRFSGLQFPNYSSELNVNALELDDSALYLCASSSDGTLIYGYTFGSGTRLTVV.

The J gene is TRBJ2-5, the V gene TRBV28; 7 nucleotides line up with TRBD1. Per the germline V gene, CDR1 is MDHEN and CDR2 is SYDVKM. This CDR3 has 17 residues. V lost 6 bases and J lost 5; bases outside the gene matches: 18. In DNA, the CDR3 is TGTGCCAGCAGCTCTCCCGGGACAGACGCCCTCGGGGAGACCCAGTACTTC. The encoded protein is CASSSPGTDALGETQYF.

V and J are TRBV9 and TRBJ2-1; perhaps TRBD2 as D (6 bases). V dropped 5 bases and J dropped 0 bases, with 18 bases sitting between them. There are 17 residues in the CDR3. Germline V gene data show CDR1 as SGDLS and CDR2 as YYNGEE. The CDR3 loop reads CASSSGRDSASYNEQFF. The CDR3 DNA follows: TGTGCCAGCAGTTCTGGCCGGGACTCCGCCTCCTACAATGAGCAGTTCTTC. The full variable domain, rest sourced from reference TRBV9 and TRBJ2-1, is DSGVTQTPKHLITATGQRVTLRCSPRSGDLSVYWYQQSLDQGLQFLIQYYNGEERAKGNILERFSAQQFPDLHSELNLSSLELGDSALYFCASSSGRDSASYNEQFFGPGTRLTVL.

With regard to this clone: A much larger clone lies a single base off, so this may be a read error. The chain is built from TRBV11-3 and TRBJ2-7; 12 nucleotides agree with TRBD2. Germline V CDR1 and CDR2: SGHNT, YENEEA. Trimming removed 2 bases from V and 3 bases from J; junction bases left unmatched: 2. This CDR3 spans 15 amino acids. CDR3 coding DNA: TGTGCCAGCAGCTTAACTAGCGGGAGGAACTACGAGCAGTACTTC. The encoded protein is CASSLTSGRNYEQYF.

This clone was found many times. The CDR3 region has the DNA TGCGCCAGCAGCCCCGGACAGACTCGTGGGGGAAACACCATATATTTT. It is translated as CASSPGQTRGGNTIYF. The V and J genes are TRBV10-2 and TRBJ1-3; D might be TRBD1 (6 bases). The CDR3 totals 16 residues. Germline loops: CDR1 WSHSY, CDR2 SAAADI. Trimming cost V 6 bases and J 4 bases, with 19 bases left between them.